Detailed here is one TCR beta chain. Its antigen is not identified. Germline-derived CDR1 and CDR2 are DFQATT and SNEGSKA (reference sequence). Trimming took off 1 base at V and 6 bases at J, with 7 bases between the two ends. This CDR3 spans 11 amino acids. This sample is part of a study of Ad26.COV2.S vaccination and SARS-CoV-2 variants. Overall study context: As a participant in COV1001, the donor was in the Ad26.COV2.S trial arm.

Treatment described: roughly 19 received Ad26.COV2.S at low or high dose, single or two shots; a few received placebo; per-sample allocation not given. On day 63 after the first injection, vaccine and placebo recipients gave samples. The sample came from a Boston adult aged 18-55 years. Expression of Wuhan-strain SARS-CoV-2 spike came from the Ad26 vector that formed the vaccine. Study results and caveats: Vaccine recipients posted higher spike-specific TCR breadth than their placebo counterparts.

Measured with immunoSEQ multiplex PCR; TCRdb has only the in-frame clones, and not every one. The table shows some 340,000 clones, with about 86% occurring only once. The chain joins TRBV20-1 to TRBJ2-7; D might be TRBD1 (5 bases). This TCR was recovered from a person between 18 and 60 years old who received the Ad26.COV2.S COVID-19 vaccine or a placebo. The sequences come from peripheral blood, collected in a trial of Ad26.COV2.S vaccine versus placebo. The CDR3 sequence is CSARGQLEQYF. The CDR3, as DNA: TGCAGTGCTAGAGGACAGCTCGAGCAGTACTTC.